This TCR beta chain is drawn from a study of blood T cell repertoires in COVID-19. The wider study: Acute-phase and convalescent COVID-19 samples originated in the United States, Italy and Spain. In each case, the material was cDNA or gDNA derived from T cells, B-cell-depleted T cells, or PBMCs.

In the original analysis: Reference gene primer amplification yielded estimated nucleated cell counts. This table comes from immunoSEQ multiplex PCR, and its TCRdb copy is limited to in-frame clones, with some not included. That table supplies the V and J calls and clone size; D and trimming were determined from the DNA. The profile shows approximately 170,000 clones, around four fifths of them singletons. The CDR3 is 14 amino acids. Germline V gene sequence: CDR1 LNHDA, CDR2 SQIVND (reference sequence). V was clipped by 3 bases and J by 6 bases; unmatched bases: 5. Seattle patients were enrolled during active infection and followed longitudinally.

The clonotype originates from a woman aged 70-85 years with COVID-19, enrolled during active disease. The material sequenced was peripheral blood. The chain uses TRBV19 and TRBJ1-1; 9 nucleotides agree with TRBD1. This chain's CDR3 is CASSIRGQGAEAFF. The CDR3 nucleotides are TGTGCCAGTAGTATTCGGGGACAGGGCGCTGAAGCTTTCTTT.